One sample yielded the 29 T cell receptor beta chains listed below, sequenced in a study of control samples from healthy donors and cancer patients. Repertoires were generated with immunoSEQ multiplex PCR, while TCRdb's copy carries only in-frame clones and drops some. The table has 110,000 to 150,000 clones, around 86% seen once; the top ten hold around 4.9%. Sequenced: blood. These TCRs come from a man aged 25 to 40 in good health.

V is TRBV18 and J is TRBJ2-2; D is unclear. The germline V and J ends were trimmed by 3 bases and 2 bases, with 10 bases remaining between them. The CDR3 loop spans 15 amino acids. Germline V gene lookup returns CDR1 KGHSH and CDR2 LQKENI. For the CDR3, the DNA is TGTGCCAGCTCACCGAGCCCATTAAACACCGGGGAGCTGTTTTTT. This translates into CASSPSPLNTGELFF.

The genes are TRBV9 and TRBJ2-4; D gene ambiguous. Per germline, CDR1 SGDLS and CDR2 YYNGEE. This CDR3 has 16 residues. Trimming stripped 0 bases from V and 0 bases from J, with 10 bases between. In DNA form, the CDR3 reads TGTGCCAGCAGCGTAGGTGGGCAGCTAGCCAAAAACATTCAGTACTTC. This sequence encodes CASSVGGQLAKNIQYF.

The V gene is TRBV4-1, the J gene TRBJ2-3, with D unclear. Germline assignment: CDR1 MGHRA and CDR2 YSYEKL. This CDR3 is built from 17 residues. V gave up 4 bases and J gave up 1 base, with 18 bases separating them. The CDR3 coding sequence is TGCGCCAGCAGCCGTTCCCCCCTAGGCCTACGCACAGATACGCAGTATTTT. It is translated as CASSRSPLGLRTDTQYF.

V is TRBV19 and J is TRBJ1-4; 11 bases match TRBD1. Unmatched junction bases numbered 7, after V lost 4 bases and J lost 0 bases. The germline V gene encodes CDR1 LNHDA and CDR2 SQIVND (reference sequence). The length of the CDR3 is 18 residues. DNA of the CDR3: TGTGCCAGTAGTACCGGGACAGGGGGTACCTCAACTAATGAAAAACTGTTTTTT. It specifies CASSTGTGGTSTNEKLFF.

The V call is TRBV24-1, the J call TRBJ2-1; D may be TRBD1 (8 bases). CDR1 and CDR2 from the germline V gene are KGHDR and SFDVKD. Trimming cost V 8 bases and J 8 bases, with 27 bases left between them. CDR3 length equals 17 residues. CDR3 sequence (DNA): TGTGCCACCATTCTGGAGCAGGGGCAAGCGGGACAGGATGAGCAGTTCTTC. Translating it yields CATILEQGQAGQDEQFF.

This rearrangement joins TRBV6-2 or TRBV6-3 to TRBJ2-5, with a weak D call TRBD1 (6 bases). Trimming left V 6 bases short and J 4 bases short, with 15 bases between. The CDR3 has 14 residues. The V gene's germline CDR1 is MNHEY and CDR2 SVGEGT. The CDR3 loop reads CASSLQGTAETQYF. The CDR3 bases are TGTGCCAGCAGCTTACAGGGAACGGCAGAGACCCAGTACTTC.

CDR3 nucleotides: TGTGCCAGCAGCGGACAGGATGAAAACACCATATATTTT. Amino acid sequence: CASSGQDENTIYF. This chain uses TRBV12-3 or TRBV12-4 with TRBJ1-3, with 7 nucleotides matching TRBD1. V lost 6 bases to trimming and J lost 6 bases; unmatched junction nucleotides: 5. The CDR3 is made up of 13 amino acids.

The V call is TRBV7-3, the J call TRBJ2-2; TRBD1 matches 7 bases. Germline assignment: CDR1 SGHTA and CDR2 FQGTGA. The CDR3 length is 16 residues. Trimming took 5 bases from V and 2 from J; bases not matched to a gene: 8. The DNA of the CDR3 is TGTGCCAGCAGCCGACAGGGCATAGTTAACACCGGGGAGCTGTTTTTT. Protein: CASSRQGIVNTGELFF.

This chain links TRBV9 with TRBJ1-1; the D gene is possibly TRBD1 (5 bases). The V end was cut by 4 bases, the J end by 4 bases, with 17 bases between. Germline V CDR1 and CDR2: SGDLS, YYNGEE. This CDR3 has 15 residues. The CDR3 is CASSIWGEWGTEAFF. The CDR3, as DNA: TGTGCCAGCAGCATTTGGGGGGAATGGGGCACTGAAGCTTTCTTT.

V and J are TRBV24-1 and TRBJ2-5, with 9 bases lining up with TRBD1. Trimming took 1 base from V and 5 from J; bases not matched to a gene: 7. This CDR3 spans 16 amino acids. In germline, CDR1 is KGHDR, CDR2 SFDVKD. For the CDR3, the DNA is TGTGCCACCAGTGATTTTTCGGGACAGGGATTTGAGACCCAGTACTTC. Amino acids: CATSDFSGQGFETQYF.

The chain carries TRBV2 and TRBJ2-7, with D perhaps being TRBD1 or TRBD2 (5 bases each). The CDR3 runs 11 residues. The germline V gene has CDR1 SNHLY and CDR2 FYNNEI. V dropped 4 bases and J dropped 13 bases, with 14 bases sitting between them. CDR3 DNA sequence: TGTGCCAGCAGTGGTCTGGGACCCGTTTACTTC. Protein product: CASSGLGPVYF.

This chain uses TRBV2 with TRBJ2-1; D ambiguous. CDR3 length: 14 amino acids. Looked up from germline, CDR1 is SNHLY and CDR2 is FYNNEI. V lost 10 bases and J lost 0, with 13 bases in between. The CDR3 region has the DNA TGTGCCACCTCGTTGACTCGCTCCTACAATGAGCAGTTCTTC. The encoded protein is CATSLTRSYNEQFF.

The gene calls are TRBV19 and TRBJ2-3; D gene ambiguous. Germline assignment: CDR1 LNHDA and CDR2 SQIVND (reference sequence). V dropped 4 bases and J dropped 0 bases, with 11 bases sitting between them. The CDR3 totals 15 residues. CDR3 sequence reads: CASSRDGDSTDTQYF. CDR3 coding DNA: TGTGCCAGTAGTAGGGATGGCGATAGCACAGATACGCAGTATTTT.

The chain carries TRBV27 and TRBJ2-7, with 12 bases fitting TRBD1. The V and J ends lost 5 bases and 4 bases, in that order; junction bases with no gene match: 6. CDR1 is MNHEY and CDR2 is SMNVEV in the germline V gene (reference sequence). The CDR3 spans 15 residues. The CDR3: CASSEPGQGAYEQYF. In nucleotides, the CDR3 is TGTGCCAGCAGTGAACCGGGACAGGGGGCTTACGAGCAGTACTTC.

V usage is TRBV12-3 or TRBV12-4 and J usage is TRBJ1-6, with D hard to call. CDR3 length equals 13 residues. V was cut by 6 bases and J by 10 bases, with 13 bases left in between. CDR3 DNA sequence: TGTGCCAGCAGGCCGAAGGGTGGATCACCCCTCCACTTT. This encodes CASRPKGGSPLHF.

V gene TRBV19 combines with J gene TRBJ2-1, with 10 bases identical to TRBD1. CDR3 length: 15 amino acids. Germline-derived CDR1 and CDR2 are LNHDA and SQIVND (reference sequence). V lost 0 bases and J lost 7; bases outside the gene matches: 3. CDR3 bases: TGTGCCAGTAGTATAGACCGGACAGGGGGTAATGAGCAGTTCTTC. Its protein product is CASSIDRTGGNEQFF. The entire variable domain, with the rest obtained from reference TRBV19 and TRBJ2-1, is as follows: DGGITQSPKYLFRKEGQNVTLSCEQNLNHDAMYWYRQDPGQGLRLIYYSQIVNDFQKGDIAEGYSVSREKKESFPLTVTSAQKNPTAFYLCASSIDRTGGNEQFFGPGTRLTVL.

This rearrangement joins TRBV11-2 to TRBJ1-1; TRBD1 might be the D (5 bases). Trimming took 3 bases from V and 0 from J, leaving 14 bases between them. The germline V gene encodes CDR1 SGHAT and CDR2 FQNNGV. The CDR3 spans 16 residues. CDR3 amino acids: CASSFLTGTVNTEAFF. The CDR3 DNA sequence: TGTGCCAGCAGCTTCCTAACCGGGACGGTGAACACTGAAGCTTTCTTT. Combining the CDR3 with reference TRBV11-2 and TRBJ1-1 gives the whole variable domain EAGVAQSPRYKIIEKRQSVAFWCNPISGHATLYWYQQILGQGPKLLIQFQNNGVVDDSQLPKDRFSAERLKGVDSTLKIQPAKLEDSAVYLCASSFLTGTVNTEAFFGQGTRLTVV.

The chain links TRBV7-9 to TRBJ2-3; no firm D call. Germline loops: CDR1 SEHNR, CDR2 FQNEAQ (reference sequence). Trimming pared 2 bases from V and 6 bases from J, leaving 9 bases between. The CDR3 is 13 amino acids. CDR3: CASSLSVTDTQYF. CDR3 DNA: TGTGCCAGCAGCTTATCCGTTACGGATACGCAGTATTTT.

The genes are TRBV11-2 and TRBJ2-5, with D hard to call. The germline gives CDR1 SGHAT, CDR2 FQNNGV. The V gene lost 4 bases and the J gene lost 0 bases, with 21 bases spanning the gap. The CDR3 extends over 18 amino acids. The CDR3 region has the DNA TGTGCCAGCAGCTCCATGTCAGCGCAAGACTGGTACCAAGAGACCCAGTACTTC. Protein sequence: CASSSMSAQDWYQETQYF.

The CDR3 DNA follows: TGTGCCAGCAGCTTGACAGTACAATCCTCCTACGAGCAGTACTTC. Its translation: CASSLTVQSSYEQYF. The V gene is TRBV7-9, the J gene TRBJ2-7, with a weak D call TRBD1 (5 bases). The germline gives CDR1 SEHNR, CDR2 FQNEAQ (reference sequence). V lost 3 bases to trimming and J lost 0 bases, with 12 bases between them. This CDR3 has 15 residues.

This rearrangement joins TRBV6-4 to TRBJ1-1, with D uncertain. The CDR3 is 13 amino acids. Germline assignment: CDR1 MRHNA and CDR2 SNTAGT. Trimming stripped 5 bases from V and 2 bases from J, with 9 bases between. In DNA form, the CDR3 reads TGTGCCAGCAGTCTGACACTAAACACTGAAGCTTTCTTT. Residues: CASSLTLNTEAFF.

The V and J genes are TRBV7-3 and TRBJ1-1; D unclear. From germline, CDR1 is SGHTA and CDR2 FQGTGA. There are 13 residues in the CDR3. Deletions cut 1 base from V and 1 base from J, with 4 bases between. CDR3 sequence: CASSLRRNTEAFF. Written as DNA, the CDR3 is TGTGCCAGCAGCTTAAGGAGGAACACTGAAGCTTTCTTT.

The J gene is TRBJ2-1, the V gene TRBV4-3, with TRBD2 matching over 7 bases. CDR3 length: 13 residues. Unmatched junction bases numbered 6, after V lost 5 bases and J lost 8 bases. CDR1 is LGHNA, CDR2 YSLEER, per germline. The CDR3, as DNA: TGCGCCAGCAGCGGGAGGGCTGAAGATGAGCAGTTCTTC. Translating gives CASSGRAEDEQFF.

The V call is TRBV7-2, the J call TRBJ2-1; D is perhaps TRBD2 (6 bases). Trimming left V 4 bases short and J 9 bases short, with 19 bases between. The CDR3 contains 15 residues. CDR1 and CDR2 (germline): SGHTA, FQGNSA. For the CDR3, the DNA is TGTGCCAGCAGCTCGGTGGAGGGGAGGCGGGTTGAGCAGTTCTTC. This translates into CASSSVEGRRVEQFF.

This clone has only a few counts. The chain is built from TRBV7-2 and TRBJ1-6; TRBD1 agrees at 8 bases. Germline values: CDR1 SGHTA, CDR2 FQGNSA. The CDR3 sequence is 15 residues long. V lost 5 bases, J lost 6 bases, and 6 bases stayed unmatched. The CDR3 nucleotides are TGTGCCAGCAGCAGAGGACAGGGTGGTAATTCACCCCTCCACTTT. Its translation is CASSRGQGGNSPLHF.

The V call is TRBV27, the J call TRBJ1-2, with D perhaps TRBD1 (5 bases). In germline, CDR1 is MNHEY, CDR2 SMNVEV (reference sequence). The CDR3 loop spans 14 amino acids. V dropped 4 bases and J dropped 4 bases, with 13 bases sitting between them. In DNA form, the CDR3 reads TGTGCCAGCAGTTCCCCGACAGCCGGCTATGGCTACACCTTC. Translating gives CASSSPTAGYGYTF.

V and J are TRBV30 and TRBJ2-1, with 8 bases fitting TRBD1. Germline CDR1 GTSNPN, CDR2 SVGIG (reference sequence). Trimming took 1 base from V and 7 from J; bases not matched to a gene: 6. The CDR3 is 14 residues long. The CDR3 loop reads CAWSGQGQVNEQFF. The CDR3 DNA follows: TGTGCCTGGAGTGGGCAGGGACAGGTTAATGAGCAGTTCTTC.

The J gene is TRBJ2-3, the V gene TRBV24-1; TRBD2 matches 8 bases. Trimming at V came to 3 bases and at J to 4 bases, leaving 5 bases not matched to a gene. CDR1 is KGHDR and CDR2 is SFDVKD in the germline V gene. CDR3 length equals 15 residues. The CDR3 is CATSDPRGGADTQYF. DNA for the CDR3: TGTGCCACCAGTGATCCCCGGGGGGGGGCAGATACGCAGTATTTT.

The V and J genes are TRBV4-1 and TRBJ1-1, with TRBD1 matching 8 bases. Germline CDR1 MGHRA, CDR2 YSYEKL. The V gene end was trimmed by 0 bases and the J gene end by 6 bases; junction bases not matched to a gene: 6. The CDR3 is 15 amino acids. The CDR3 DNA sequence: TGCGCCAGCAGCCAAGACAGGGGGCCCATGGCTGAAGCTTTCTTT. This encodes CASSQDRGPMAEAFF.